This passage covers 29 T cell receptor beta chains from one sample sequenced in a study of blood T cell repertoires in COVID-19. The protocol was immunoSEQ multiplex PCR, while the TCRdb copy is restricted to in-frame clones and leaves out a portion. The sample carries tens of thousands of clones, about 90% recorded once. The sequenced material came from peripheral blood. The receptor set was obtained from a woman in her 70s with acute or convalescent COVID-19.

J is TRBJ2-3 and V is TRBV9; D call uncertain. Trimming removed 4 bases from V and 1 base from J, with 13 bases in between. Germline values: CDR1 SGDLS, CDR2 YYNGEE. The CDR3 consists of 15 residues. The CDR3 reads CASSYSPTGTDTQYF. CDR3 sequence (DNA): TGTGCCAGCAGCTATAGCCCTACTGGCACAGATACGCAGTATTTT.

The rearrangement uses TRBV18 and TRBJ1-1; D gene ambiguous. Germline CDR1 and CDR2: KGHSH and LQKENI. The V end was cut by 1 base, the J end by 0 bases, with 15 bases between. The CDR3 has 17 residues. In DNA form, the CDR3 reads TGTGCCAGCTCACCACGCGGGCTATCTACTGTGAACACTGAAGCTTTCTTT. Its protein product is CASSPRGLSTVNTEAFF.

The rearrangement joins TRBV7-2 to TRBJ1-4; possibly TRBD1 for D (5 bases). V shed 5 bases and J shed 3 bases, with 10 bases lying between them. From germline, CDR1 is SGHTA and CDR2 FQGNSA. This CDR3 has 14 residues. The CDR3 DNA reads as TGTGCCAGCAGCCCCGGGGGTTCTAATGAAAAACTGTTTTTT. Encoded protein: CASSPGGSNEKLFF.

The CDR3 DNA follows: TGTGCCAGCAGCTTGGGTCCAGGCGATGCCTACGAGCAGTACTTC. Its protein product is CASSLGPGDAYEQYF. This chain joins TRBV5-6 and TRBJ2-7; the D is unclear. Germline-derived CDR1 and CDR2 are SGHDT and YYEEEE. Trimming took 0 bases from V and 2 from J, leaving 12 bases between them. CDR3 length: 15 residues.

This clone is a singleton in its sample. The chain has TRBV5-1 and TRBJ2-3; 8 nucleotides agree with TRBD1. Trimming at V came to 4 bases and at J to 6 bases, leaving 7 bases not matched to a gene. The CDR3 has 14 residues. The germline CDR1 and CDR2 sequences are SGHRS and YFSETQ. CDR3 DNA sequence: TGCGCCAGCAGCATTCGACAGGGGACTGATACGCAGTATTTT. Its translation is CASSIRQGTDTQYF.

The CDR3 bases are TGTGCCAGCAATCTAGGGGAGGGGGTTAATGAAAAACTGTTTTTT. It codes for CASNLGEGVNEKLFF. This chain joins TRBV6-5 and TRBJ1-4, with D possibly TRBD1 on 6 matching bases. The germline gives CDR1 MNHEY, CDR2 SVGAGI. CDR3 length: 15 amino acids. The ends were cut back, 7 bases at V and 4 bases at J, with 16 bases in the middle.

This sequence joins TRBV10-3 and TRBJ1-5; D unresolved. V was pared by 6 bases and J by 2 bases, with 11 bases between. The CDR3 totals 14 residues. The germline V gene encodes CDR1 ENHRY and CDR2 SYGVKD. In DNA, the CDR3 is TGTGCCATCAGCGAAAACATGGGCAATCAGCCCCAGCATTTT. Protein sequence: CAISENMGNQPQHF.

The gene calls are TRBV2 and TRBJ1-4; D not certain. The V gene's germline CDR1 is SNHLY and CDR2 FYNNEI. Trimming took off 8 bases at V and 3 bases at J, with 16 bases between the two ends. This CDR3 is built from 15 residues. The CDR3 is CASRKGGYANEKLFF. The CDR3 DNA follows: TGTGCCAGCCGCAAGGGAGGGTATGCTAATGAAAAACTGTTTTTT.

J is TRBJ1-1 and V is TRBV3-1 (or the pseudogene TRBV3-2); D gene ambiguous. This CDR3 comprises 11 residues. CDR1 is LGHDT, CDR2 YNNKEL, per germline (reference sequence). Trimming pared 3 bases from V and 4 bases from J, leaving 3 bases between. The CDR3 is CASSQSTEAFF. The CDR3 bases are TGTGCCAGCAGCCAGAGCACTGAAGCTTTCTTT.

The chain employs TRBV7-8 and TRBJ2-5, with D uncertain. CDR3 length: 12 residues. Trimming left V 1 base short and J 5 bases short, with 5 bases between. Germline V gene lookup returns CDR1 SGHVS and CDR2 FQNEAQ. The CDR3 bases are TGTGCCAGCAGCTTAGAACGGGAGACCCAGTACTTC. This translates into CASSLERETQYF. The whole variable domain, filled in from reference TRBV7-8 and TRBJ2-5, reads GAGVSQSPRYKVAKRGQDVALRCDPISGHVSLFWYQQALGQGPEFLTYFQNEAQLDKSGLPSDRFFAERPEGSVSTLKIQRTQQEDSAVYLCASSLERETQYFGPGTRLLVL.

This clone was observed a single time. The chain employs TRBV30 and TRBJ1-6, with D tentatively TRBD1 (5 bases). Deletions cut 4 bases from V and 7 bases from J, with 17 bases between. This CDR3 has 15 amino acids. Germline lookup yields CDR1 GTSNPN and CDR2 SVGIG (reference sequence). The CDR3 sequence: CAWKSRAYPNSPLHF. As DNA, the CDR3 is TGTGCCTGGAAGAGCAGGGCATACCCAAATTCACCCCTCCACTTT.

The J gene is TRBJ1-1, the V gene TRBV28; weak D call: TRBD1 (6 bases). V was clipped by 5 bases and J by 6 bases, with 19 bases between them. The germline gives CDR1 MDHEN, CDR2 SYDVKM. This CDR3 region has 15 residues. CDR3 region: CASSTTRQGLSEAFF. CDR3 coding DNA: TGTGCCAGCAGTACGACGCGGCAGGGGCTTTCTGAAGCTTTCTTT.

J is TRBJ1-5 and V is TRBV7-9; 12 bases agree with TRBD1. Germline values: CDR1 SEHNR, CDR2 FQNEAQ (reference sequence). The CDR3 totals 15 residues. Unmatched junction bases numbered 3, after V lost 2 bases and J lost 7 bases. The CDR3: CASSLMGQGAQPQHF. CDR3 DNA: TGTGCCAGCAGCTTAATGGGACAGGGGGCGCAGCCCCAGCATTTT.

J is TRBJ2-2 and V is TRBV9, with 7 nucleotides matching TRBD2. Germline CDR1 reads SGDLS; CDR2 reads YYNGEE. The CDR3 length is 16 residues. V was clipped by 6 bases and J by 7 bases; unmatched bases: 15. DNA of the CDR3: TGTGCCAGCACAAAATCCGCCGCGGGAGCCCTCGGGGAGCTGTTTTTT. It yields the protein CASTKSAAGALGELFF.

The V call is TRBV27, the J call TRBJ1-2; 8 bases are a match to TRBD1. This CDR3 comprises 15 residues. CDR1 and CDR2 from the germline V gene are MNHEY and SMNVEV (reference sequence). With 5 bases clipped from V and 4 bases from J, the junction kept 9 bases outside the gene matches. The CDR3 loop reads CASSPGQGVVYGYTF. The CDR3 bases are TGTGCCAGCAGTCCCGGACAGGGCGTCGTCTATGGCTACACCTTC.

This chain links TRBV28 with TRBJ1-1; 8 positions match TRBD1. The CDR3 length is 11 residues. Germline CDR1 and CDR2: MDHEN and SYDVKM. J lost 10 bases, V lost 7 bases, and 5 bases had no gene match. The CDR3 sequence is CASTRDRTAFF. The CDR3 coding sequence is TGTGCCAGCACCAGGGACAGGACAGCTTTCTTT.

The V and J genes are TRBV7-9 and TRBJ2-1, with 13 nucleotides matching TRBD2. The CDR3 is 16 amino acids. Trimming removed 6 bases from V and 4 bases from J; junction bases left unmatched: 6. Germline CDR1 and CDR2: SEHNR and FQNEAQ (reference sequence). CDR3 DNA: TGTGCCAGCAGTCCCTGGACTAGCGGGAGTTACAATGAGCAGTTCTTC. Its translation: CASSPWTSGSYNEQFF.

This chain's CDR3 is CASSLEGRRGRNTGELFF. In DNA, the CDR3 is TGCGCCAGCAGCTTGGAGGGGCGCAGGGGGCGGAACACCGGGGAGCTGTTTTTT. J is TRBJ2-2 and V is TRBV5-1; TRBD1 agrees at 8 bases. Looked up from germline, CDR1 is SGHRS and CDR2 is YFSETQ. This CDR3 has 18 residues. V gave up 0 bases and J gave up 1 base; unmatched junction bases: 8.

V gene TRBV27 combines with J gene TRBJ1-1; TRBD1 might be the D (5 bases). This CDR3 is built from 15 residues. CDR1 is MNHEY and CDR2 is SMNVEV in the germline V gene (reference sequence). V lost 6 bases and J 2 bases, leaving 16 bases between the germline ends. The CDR3, as DNA: TGTGCCAGCAGGACCTACCGGGACTCAAACACTGAAGCTTTCTTT. As protein: CASRTYRDSNTEAFF.

With respect to this clone: Other DNA sequences in the sample encode the same CDR3. This chain uses TRBV29-1 with TRBJ1-2, with a tentative D call TRBD1 (6 bases). The V and J ends lost 0 bases and 4 bases respectively, with 15 bases between them. Germline V lookup: CDR1 SQVTM, CDR2 ANQGSEA. The CDR3 has 15 amino acids. CDR3 sequence reads: CSVEDLESGAYGYTF. For the CDR3, the DNA is TGCAGCGTTGAAGATCTAGAGTCAGGGGCCTATGGCTACACCTTC.

In its sample, this clone was seen once. In DNA form, the CDR3 reads TGTGCCACTCAAAAAGGCCCAGGTACTGGAAACACCATATATTTT. It yields the protein CATQKGPGTGNTIYF. The genes are TRBV19 and TRBJ1-3; D remains unclear. CDR3 size: 15 residues. CDR1 is LNHDA and CDR2 is SQIVND in the germline V gene (reference sequence). V was shortened by 10 bases and J by 2 bases, with 18 bases between the two germline ends.

This clone was picked up one time. The chain has TRBV6-4 and TRBJ2-5; 8 bases match TRBD2. V lost 0 bases to trimming and J lost 10 bases; unmatched junction nucleotides: 19. Per germline, CDR1 MRHNA and CDR2 SNTAGT. This CDR3 has 18 amino acids. As DNA, the CDR3 is TGTGCCAGCAGTGACTCGAGGCCGGGACTAGATTACGGCAAGAACCAGTACTTC. Amino acids: CASSDSRPGLDYGKNQYF.

The chain links TRBV5-1 to TRBJ2-3; TRBD2 agrees at 14 bases. Unmatched junction bases numbered 6, after V lost 0 bases and J lost 0 bases. CDR3 size: 19 residues. In germline, CDR1 is SGHRS, CDR2 YFSETQ. The CDR3 sequence: CASSLGGTSGRGSTDTQYF. The CDR3 nucleotides read TGCGCCAGCAGCTTGGGAGGGACTAGCGGGAGAGGTAGCACAGATACGCAGTATTTT.

The chain has TRBV27 and TRBJ1-4; 9 bases agree with TRBD1. This CDR3 is 15 amino acids long. Trimming cost V 6 bases and J 2 bases; bases outside gene matches: 4. Germline assignment: CDR1 MNHEY and CDR2 SMNVEV (reference sequence). This CDR3 is CASRTGGWTNEKLFF. CDR3 sequence (DNA): TGTGCCAGCAGGACAGGGGGTTGGACTAATGAAAAACTGTTTTTT. Filled out from reference TRBV27 and TRBJ1-4, the complete variable domain reads EAQVTQNPRYLITVTGKKLTVTCSQNMNHEYMSWYRQDPGLGLRQIYYSMNVEVTDKGDVPEGYKVSRKEKRNFPLILESPSPNQTSLYFCASRTGGWTNEKLFFGSGTQLSVL.

The chain carries TRBV11-2 and TRBJ2-7, with D perhaps matching TRBD1 (5 bases). The CDR3 contains 14 residues. The V and J ends lost 2 bases and 2 bases respectively, with 10 bases between them. CDR1 is SGHAT and CDR2 is FQNNGV in the germline V gene. CDR3 in DNA: TGTGCCAGCAGCTTAAGGGTAGGGGCCTACGAGCAGTACTTC. It translates to CASSLRVGAYEQYF.

The chain recombines TRBV28 with TRBJ2-5; D might be TRBD2 (5 bases). The V gene's germline CDR1 is MDHEN and CDR2 SYDVKM. The CDR3 is made up of 13 amino acids. V was shortened by 6 bases and J by 5 bases, with 13 bases between the two germline ends. The CDR3 nucleotides are TGTGCCAGCAGCGCTACTCCGGGGGAGACCCAGTACTTC. Translating gives CASSATPGETQYF.

The genes are TRBV29-1 and TRBJ1-2, with D possibly matching TRBD1 (5 bases). Trimming pared 3 bases from V and 7 bases from J, leaving 18 bases between. The CDR3 spans 14 residues. The germline gives CDR1 SQVTM, CDR2 ANQGSEA. The CDR3 nucleotides read TGCAGCGTTGACCCTCATGCAGGGCGGACTGGCTACACCTTC. This codes for CSVDPHAGRTGYTF.

This clone is a singleton in its sample. This sequence joins TRBV12-3 or TRBV12-4 and TRBJ1-1; no firm D call. Between the trimmed V and J ends, which lost 3 bases and 10 bases, there was a span of 9 bases. The CDR3 totals 11 residues. The CDR3 protein is CASSFEWRAFF. The CDR3, as DNA: TGTGCCAGCAGTTTCGAGTGGAGAGCTTTCTTT.

The chain is built from TRBV5-1 and TRBJ1-4; possible D gene TRBD1, 6 bases. This CDR3 is built from 14 residues. Germline CDR1 SGHRS, CDR2 YFSETQ. The germline V and J ends were trimmed by 1 base and 8 bases, with 12 bases remaining between them. The CDR3 nucleotides are TGCGCCAGCAGCTTGAATCCTCAGGGGGAAAAACTGTTTTTT. Residues: CASSLNPQGEKLFF.